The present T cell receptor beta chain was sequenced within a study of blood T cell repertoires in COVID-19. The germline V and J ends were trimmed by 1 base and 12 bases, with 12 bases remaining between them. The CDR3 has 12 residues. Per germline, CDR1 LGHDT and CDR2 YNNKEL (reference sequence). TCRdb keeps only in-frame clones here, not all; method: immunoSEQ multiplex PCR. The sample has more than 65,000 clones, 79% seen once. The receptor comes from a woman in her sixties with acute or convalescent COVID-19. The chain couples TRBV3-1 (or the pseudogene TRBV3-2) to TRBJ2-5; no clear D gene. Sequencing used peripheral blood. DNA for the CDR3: TGTGCCAGCAGCCAAGGACAAGAGACAAAGTACTTC. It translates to CASSQGQETKYF.